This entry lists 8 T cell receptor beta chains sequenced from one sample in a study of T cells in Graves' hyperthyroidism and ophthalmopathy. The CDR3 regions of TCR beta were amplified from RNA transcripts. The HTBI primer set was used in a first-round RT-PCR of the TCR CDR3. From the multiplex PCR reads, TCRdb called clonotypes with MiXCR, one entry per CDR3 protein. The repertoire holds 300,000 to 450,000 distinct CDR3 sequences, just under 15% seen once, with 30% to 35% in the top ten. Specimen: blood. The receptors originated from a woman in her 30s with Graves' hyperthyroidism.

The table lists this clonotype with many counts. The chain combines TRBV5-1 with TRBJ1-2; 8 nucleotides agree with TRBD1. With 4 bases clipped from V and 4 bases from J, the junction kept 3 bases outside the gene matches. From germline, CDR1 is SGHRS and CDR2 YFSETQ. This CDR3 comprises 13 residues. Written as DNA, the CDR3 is TGCGCCAGCAGCGCAGACAGGGGCTATGGCTACACCTTC. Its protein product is CASSADRGYGYTF. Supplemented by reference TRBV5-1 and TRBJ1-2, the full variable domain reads KAGVTQTPRYLIKTRGQQVTLSCSPISGHRSVSWYQQTPGQGLQFLFEYFSETQRNKGNFPGRFSGRQFSNSRSEMNVSTLELGDSALYLCASSADRGYGYTFGSGTRLTVV.

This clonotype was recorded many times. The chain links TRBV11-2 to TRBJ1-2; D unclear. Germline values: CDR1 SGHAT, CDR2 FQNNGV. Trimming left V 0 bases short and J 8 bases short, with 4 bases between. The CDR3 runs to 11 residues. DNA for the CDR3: TGTGCCAGCAGCTTAGACGCGGGCTACACCTTC. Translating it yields CASSLDAGYTF.

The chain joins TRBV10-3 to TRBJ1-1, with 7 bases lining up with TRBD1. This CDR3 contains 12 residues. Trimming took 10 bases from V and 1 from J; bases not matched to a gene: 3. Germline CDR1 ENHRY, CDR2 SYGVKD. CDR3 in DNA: TGTGCCACGGGACAGAAGAACACTGAAGCTTTCTTT. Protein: CATGQKNTEAFF.

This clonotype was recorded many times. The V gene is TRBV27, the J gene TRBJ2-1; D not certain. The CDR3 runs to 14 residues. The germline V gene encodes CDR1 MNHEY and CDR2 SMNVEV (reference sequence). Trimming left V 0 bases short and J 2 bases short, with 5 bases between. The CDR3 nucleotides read TGTGCCAGCAGTTTATCCAGAACCTACAATGAGCAGTTCTTC. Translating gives CASSLSRTYNEQFF.

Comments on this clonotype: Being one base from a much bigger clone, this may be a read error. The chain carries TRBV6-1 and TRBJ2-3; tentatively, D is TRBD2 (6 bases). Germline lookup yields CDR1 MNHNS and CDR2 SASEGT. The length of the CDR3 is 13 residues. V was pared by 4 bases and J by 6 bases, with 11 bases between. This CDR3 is CASSGYLADTQYF. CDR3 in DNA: TGTGCCAGCAGTGGATACCTAGCGGATACGCAGTATTTT.

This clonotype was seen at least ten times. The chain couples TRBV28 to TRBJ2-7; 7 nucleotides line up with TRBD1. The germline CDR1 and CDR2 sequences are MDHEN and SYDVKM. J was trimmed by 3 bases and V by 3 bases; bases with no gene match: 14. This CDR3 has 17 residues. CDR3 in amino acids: CASSLRGSRDRLYEQYF. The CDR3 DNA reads TGTGCCAGCAGTTTGAGGGGCTCCCGGGACAGACTCTACGAGCAGTACTTC.

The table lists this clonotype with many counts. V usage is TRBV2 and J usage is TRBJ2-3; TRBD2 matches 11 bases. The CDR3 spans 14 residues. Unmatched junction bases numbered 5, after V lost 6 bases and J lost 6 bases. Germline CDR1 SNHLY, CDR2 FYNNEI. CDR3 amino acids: CASRTSGSWDTQYF. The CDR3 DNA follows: TGTGCCAGCAGAACTAGCGGGAGCTGGGATACGCAGTATTTT. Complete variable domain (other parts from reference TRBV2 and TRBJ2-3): EPEVTQTPSHQVTQMGQEVILRCVPISNHLYFYWYRQILGQKVEFLVSFYNNEISEKSEIFDDQFSVERPDGSNFTLKIRSTKLEDSAMYFCASRTSGSWDTQYFGPGTRLTVL.

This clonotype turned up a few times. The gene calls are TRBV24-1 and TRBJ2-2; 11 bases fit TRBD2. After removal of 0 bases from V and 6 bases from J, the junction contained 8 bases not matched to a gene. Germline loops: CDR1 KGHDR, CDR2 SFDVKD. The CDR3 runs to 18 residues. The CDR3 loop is CATSDLAASGRRAGELFF. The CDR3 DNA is TGTGCCACCAGTGATTTGGCGGCTAGCGGGAGGCGTGCCGGGGAGCTGTTTTTT.